The 5 T cell receptor beta chains in this list originate from one sample, sequenced in a study of T cell repertoires in cytomegalovirus infection. MiXCR was run by TCRdb on the reads, yielding one entry per CDR3 protein. In the table there are 200,000 to 250,000 distinct CDR3 sequences, 22% of which are singletons. The source material was CD8+ T cells from PBMCs. The receptor set was obtained from a human donor in good health (CMV status not recorded). Some clones in this sample may be carry-over from other donors' samples.

Points on this clonotype: The junction departs from germline at one end; a sequencing error may be responsible. The genes are TRBV27 and TRBJ2-7, with D perhaps TRBD1 (5 bases). Germline V gives CDR1 MNHEY, CDR2 SMNVEV (reference sequence). There are 14 residues in the CDR3. CDR3 in DNA: TGTGCCAGCAGTATATCCATAACAGGTTACGAGCAGTACTTC. Translating gives CASSISITGYEQYF.

This clonotype was detected ten times or more. The chain recombines TRBV12-3 or TRBV12-4 with TRBJ1-5, with D perhaps TRBD1 (6 bases). Trimming took off 10 bases at V and 6 bases at J, with 13 bases between the two ends. This CDR3 comprises 12 residues. The CDR3: CATGEGSQPQHF. DNA for the CDR3: TGTGCCACAGGGGAAGGGAGTCAGCCCCAGCATTTT.

This clonotype has a handful of counts. The chain is built from TRBV3-1 and TRBJ2-3; D is uncertain. The CDR3 contains 15 residues. The germline V gene has CDR1 LGHDT and CDR2 YNNKEL (reference sequence). The germline V and J ends were trimmed by 0 bases and 2 bases, with 9 bases remaining between them. CDR3 coding DNA: TGTGCCAGCAGCCAAGAGCGGCAGCACACAGATACGCAGTATTTT. Translated: CASSQERQHTDTQYF.

This clonotype was seen repeatedly, ten times or more. The J gene is TRBJ2-1, the V gene TRBV7-8, with D possibly being TRBD2 (6 bases). CDR3 length equals 16 residues. The V and J ends lost 1 base and 4 bases respectively, with 14 bases between them. CDR1 and CDR2 from the germline V gene are SGHVS and FQNEAQ. In DNA, the CDR3 is TGTGCCAGCAGCTTAGGGAGGGACCGACTATACAATGAGCAGTTCTTC. It specifies CASSLGRDRLYNEQFF. The variable domain in full, completed from reference TRBV7-8 and TRBJ2-1, reads GAGVSQSPRYKVAKRGQDVALRCDPISGHVSLFWYQQALGQGPEFLTYFQNEAQLDKSGLPSDRFFAERPEGSVSTLKIQRTQQEDSAVYLCASSLGRDRLYNEQFFGPGTRLTVL.

This clonotype appeared a few times. The chain combines TRBV25-1 with TRBJ2-2; D uncertain. The CDR3 is 12 residues long. Germline CDR1 MGHDK, CDR2 SYGVNS. Between the trimmed V and J ends, which lost 0 bases and 7 bases, there was a span of 3 bases. CDR3 protein: CASSEYIGELFF. CDR3 DNA: TGTGCCAGCAGTGAATATATCGGGGAGCTGTTTTTT.